These 6 T cell receptor beta chains originate from one sample sequenced in a study of blood T cell repertoires in COVID-19 (dated by TCRdb to the early 2020s). Library method: the immunoSEQ multiplex PCR assay. This immuneACCESS table, as held by TCRdb, lists in-frame sequences with V and J called but not all clones. Of the missing ones, under half trace to an unresolved V gene in checked studies; the others have no known cause. The table for this sample lists 75,000 to 100,000 clones; about 86% of them were counted only once. The ten largest account for around 20% of the sample. Material for sequencing was peripheral blood. These receptors all come from an elderly woman with acute or convalescent COVID-19.

The chain has TRBV11-3 and TRBJ2-2, with TRBD1 matching over 7 bases. Germline CDR1 reads SGHNT; CDR2 reads YENEEA. Germline trimming cut 5 bases from V and 6 bases from J; bases unmatched to any gene: 6. The CDR3 covers 14 residues. DNA for the CDR3: TGTGCCAGCAGCCTGAGACAGGGCCCCGGGGAGCTGTTTTTT. It yields the protein CASSLRQGPGELFF.

This sequence joins TRBV18 and TRBJ2-3, with 13 positions matching TRBD2. CDR1 and CDR2 (germline): KGHSH, LQKENI. The V gene end was trimmed by 3 bases and the J gene end by 4 bases; junction bases not matched to a gene: 1. This CDR3 comprises 15 residues. This CDR3 is CASSPGLAGPDTQYF. Written as DNA, the CDR3 is TGTGCCAGCTCACCGGGACTAGCGGGGCCAGATACGCAGTATTTT.

The V call is TRBV7-2, the J call TRBJ1-2; D ambiguous. There are 13 residues in the CDR3. The germline gives CDR1 SGHTA, CDR2 FQGNSA. The V end was cut by 0 bases, the J end by 5 bases, with 7 bases between. In nucleotides, the CDR3 is TGTGCCAGCAGCTTAGCGGGAGGGTATGGCTACACCTTC. Translation: CASSLAGGYGYTF. Looking up the rest from reference TRBV7-2 and TRBJ1-2 gives the full variable domain: GAGVSQSPSNKVTEKGKDVELRCDPISGHTALYWYRQSLGQGLEFLIYFQGNSAPDKSGLPSDRFSAERTGGSVSTLTIQRTQQEDSAVYLCASSLAGGYGYTFGSGTRLTVV.

The chain combines TRBV21-1 with TRBJ2-5; TRBD2 is the table's D call, not checked against the DNA. TRBV21-1 is listed as a pseudogene. The CDR3 loop spans 13 amino acids. DNA for the CDR3: TGTGCGGGGGGGGGCGGGCTCGTAGAGACCCAGTACTTC. This translates into CAGGGGLVETQYF.

The sample holds one count of this clone. The chain joins TRBV15 to TRBJ2-5, with D possibly being TRBD1 (5 bases). Trimming stripped 1 base from V and 2 bases from J, with 20 bases between. CDR1 and CDR2 (germline): LNHNV, YYDKDF (reference sequence). The CDR3 contains 18 residues. CDR3 sequence: CATSRVPKGQTVQETQYF. CDR3 bases: TGTGCCACCAGCAGAGTTCCAAAGGGCCAGACAGTGCAAGAGACCCAGTACTTC. Full variable domain (outside the CDR3, taken from reference TRBV15 and TRBJ2-5): DAMVIQNPRYQVTQFGKPVTLSCSQTLNHNVMYWYQQKSSQAPKLLFHYYDKDFNNEADTPDNFQSRRPNTSFCFLDIRSPGLGDTAMYLCATSRVPKGQTVQETQYFGPGTRLLVL.

The rearrangement joins TRBV7-3 to TRBJ2-1; 8 bases match TRBD1. Germline loops: CDR1 SGHTA, CDR2 FQGTGA. Losses at the gene ends were 3 bases for V and 8 bases for J; bases not matched to a gene: 3. The CDR3 consists of 13 residues. The CDR3 reads CASSLDRAYEQFF. Written as DNA, the CDR3 is TGTGCCAGCAGCTTGGACAGGGCATATGAGCAGTTCTTC.